These T cell receptor beta chains were read from a single sample in a study of immune cell composition in non-small cell lung cancer. Method: immunoSEQ multiplex PCR; TCRdb's copy keeps in-frame clones and lacks some. The sample consists of a few thousand clones, 70% to 80% of them appearing once. Specimen: non-adjacent lung tissue. The receptors derive from a human donor with non-small cell lung cancer. Both conserved end residues are part of each CDR3. Each record gives: D gene, J gene, clone size, V gene, CDR3 DNA, CDR3 protein. The D gene is left open where the match is weak. For some rows the clone size is stated as once, few or many, or as a class when expanded; others skip it.

NA,TRBJ2-7,NA,TRBV7-6,TGTGCCAGCAGCTTAGCTTCAGGCGACGAGCAGTACTTC,CASSLASGDEQYF
NA,TRBJ2-5,NA,TRBV29-1,TGCAGCGCGGAGATTGTGAGAGAGACCCAGTACTTC,CSAEIVRETQYF
TRBD1,TRBJ1-1,NA,TRBV29-1,TGCAGCGTTCTGACAGGGAAGGCTGAAGCTTTCTTT,CSVLTGKAEAFF
NA,TRBJ2-1,few,TRBV11-2,TGTGCCAGCAGCGTTCAGGGCGGGGCTAGTTACAATGAGCAGTTCTTC,CASSVQGGASYNEQFF
TRBD1,TRBJ1-4,NA,TRBV30,TGTGCCTGGTCTCGGGACAGGGACGAAAAACTGTTTTTT,CAWSRDRDEKLFF
NA,TRBJ2-3,NA,TRBV27,TGTGCCAGCAGTTTCTCTAGCCCCACAGATACGCAGTATTTT,CASSFSSPTDTQYF
NA,TRBJ2-7,NA,TRBV4-1,TGCGCCAGCAGCCCCCCGACGGGCTACGAGCAGTACTTC,CASSPPTGYEQYF
TRBD1,TRBJ2-1,NA,TRBV5-1,TGCGCCAGCAGCTTGGGGCCCGGACAGGTTGCTGAGCAGTTCTTC,CASSLGPGQVAEQFF
TRBD1,TRBJ1-1,NA,TRBV5-1,TGCGCCAGCAGCGGGACAGGGTTGAACACTGAAGCTTTCTTT,CASSGTGLNTEAFF
NA,TRBJ2-7,NA,TRBV5-1,TGCGCCAGCAGCTTGGCAGGCGCTGTCTCCTACGAGCAGTACTTC,CASSLAGAVSYEQYF
TRBD1,TRBJ2-7,NA,TRBV7-9,TGTGCCAGCAGCTTAGCCGGGGACAGGGCCTACGAGCAGTACTTC,CASSLAGDRAYEQYF
TRBD1,TRBJ2-3,few,TRBV4-2,TGTGCCAGCAGCCAAGCGACAGGGGCCACAGATACGCAGTATTTT,CASSQATGATDTQYF
NA,TRBJ2-7,few,TRBV27,TGTGCCAGCAGTTTCTCCTTGGGACCCAGGGGAGAGCAGTACTTC,CASSFSLGPRGEQYF
NA,TRBJ2-3,NA,TRBV2,TGTGCCAGCAGTGACGTGGGGCCGACAGATACGCAGTATTTT,CASSDVGPTDTQYF
TRBD2,TRBJ2-7,few,TRBV2,TGTGCCAGCAGTGAAAGGAGCGGGAGCTCCTACGAGCAGTACTTC,CASSERSGSSYEQYF
NA,TRBJ1-4,NA,TRBV4-2,TGTGCCAGCAGCCAAGAGGTACAGGGAAATGAAAAACTGTTTTTT,CASSQEVQGNEKLFF
NA,TRBJ1-3,once,TRBV6-5,TGTGCCAGCAGTTACCTCGAGGGAACTGGAAACACCATATATTTT,CASSYLEGTGNTIYF
NA,TRBJ1-5,NA,TRBV10-1,TGCGCCACCTCACAGGGTTTCAATCAGCCCCAGCATTTT,CATSQGFNQPQHF
NA,TRBJ1-1,NA,TRBV6-5,TGTGCCAGCAGTCCCGGGGGGAGCACTGAAGCTTTCTTT,CASSPGGSTEAFF
NA,TRBJ2-1,NA,TRBV11-3,TGTGCCAGCAGCGCACCGGGACACCAAACCTACAATGAGCAGTTCTTC,CASSAPGHQTYNEQFF
TRBD1,TRBJ1-1,few,TRBV4-1,TGCGCCAGCAGCCAAGGGACAGGGGGGAACACTGAAGCTTTCTTT,CASSQGTGGNTEAFF
TRBD1,TRBJ1-6,NA,TRBV2,TGTGCCAGTGCATTAAGACAGGGGGCTTTTAATTCACCCCTCCACTTT,CASALRQGAFNSPLHF
NA,TRBJ2-5,NA,TRBV5-5,TGTGCCAGCAGCTTTGAGGGGGTGGGAACCCAGTACTTC,CASSFEGVGTQYF
NA,TRBJ1-1,NA,TRBV4-1,TGCGCCAGCAGCCAAGATCCGGGAGCGGACACTGAAGCTTTCTTT,CASSQDPGADTEAFF
TRBD1,TRBJ2-7,NA,TRBV2,TGTGCCAGCAGTGAGACAGGGCAGGAGCAGTACTTC,CASSETGQEQYF
NA,TRBJ2-7,NA,TRBV6-5,TGTGCCAGCAGTTACTCTGAGCTGGTCGAGCAGTACTTC,CASSYSELVEQYF
NA,TRBJ2-7,NA,TRBV7-8,TGTGCCAGCAGCTCCTCTCACGAGCAGTACTTC,CASSSSHEQYF
NA,TRBJ2-7,NA,TRBV5-5,TGTGCCAGCAGCTCTCCAGGACACTCCTACGAGCAGTACTTC,CASSSPGHSYEQYF
NA,TRBJ2-1,few,TRBV7-2,TGTGCCAGCAGCCCGGCCGCGGTCCCATCCAATGAGCAGTTCTTC,CASSPAAVPSNEQFF
TRBD2,TRBJ2-5,NA,TRBV7-2,TGTGCCAGCAGCCCCCCTGAGCGGGGGGGATTAGAGACCCAGTACTTC,CASSPPERGGLETQYF
TRBD1,TRBJ2-7,NA,TRBV6-1,TGTGCCAGCAGTGAAGCGCTTGGACAGGGGCCTTCCTACGAGCAGTACTTC,CASSEALGQGPSYEQYF
TRBD2,TRBJ2-7,NA,TRBV27,TGTGCCAGCGGGCCTAGCGGGGGGGCCTACGAGCAGTACTTC,CASGPSGGAYEQYF
NA,TRBJ2-7,NA,TRBV12-1,TGTGCCAGCAGCTCCTCCCGGGACGAGCAGTACTTC,CASSSSRDEQYF
TRBD2,TRBJ2-1,NA,TRBV9,TGTGCCAGCAGTCCCGGGACTAGCGGGAGCAATGAGCAGTTCTTC,CASSPGTSGSNEQFF
TRBD1,TRBJ2-5,NA,TRBV7-7,TGTGCCAGCAGCTTAGGGACAGGGGGCAGGGAGACCCAGTACTTC,CASSLGTGGRETQYF
NA,TRBJ2-2,NA,TRBV7-9,TGTGCCAGCAGCTCCTTATCGAACACCGGGGAGCTGTTTTTT,CASSSLSNTGELFF
TRBD2,TRBJ2-1,NA,TRBV5-1,TGCGCCAGCAGCCAGTTAGCGGGGGTTAACTACAATGAGCAGTTCTTC,CASSQLAGVNYNEQFF
NA,TRBJ1-1,once,TRBV4-3,TGCGCCAGCAGCCAAGCCGGCGGGGGCAGGGACACTGAAGCTTTCTTT,CASSQAGGGRDTEAFF
TRBD1,TRBJ2-2,NA,TRBV7-2,TGTGCTAGCGCGAGGGGGCTAACAAACGGGGAGCTGTTTTTT,CASARGLTNGELFF
NA,TRBJ2-1,NA,TRBV7-2,TGTGCCAGCAGCTACCTGGCCAATGAGCAGTTCTTC,CASSYLANEQFF
TRBD1,TRBJ2-1,NA,TRBV7-2,TGTGCCAGCAGGGGGGCAGGGGGCAGCAATGAGCAGTTCTTC,CASRGAGGSNEQFF
TRBD1,TRBJ1-4,NA,TRBV27,TGTGCCAGCAGCCGAATCCCGGGACAGCGTAATGAAAAACTGTTTTTT,CASSRIPGQRNEKLFF
TRBD1,TRBJ1-4,NA,TRBV4-2,TGTGCCAGCAGCCAAGATCTTACCCGGACAGGGCCAAATGAAAAACTGTTTTTT,CASSQDLTRTGPNEKLFF
NA,TRBJ1-6,NA,TRBV9,TGTGCCAGCAGCCCATTGGACTCTACGAATTCACCCCTCCACTTT,CASSPLDSTNSPLHF
TRBD2,TRBJ2-2,once,TRBV6-4,TGTGCCAGCAGTGACGGTCCCAGCGGGGGCCACCGGGGAGCTGTTTTT,CASSDGPSGGHRGAVF
NA,TRBJ2-1,NA,TRBV7-8,TGTGCCAGCAGCTTGGTAGACAGCCGGGCGAATGAGCAGTTCTTC,CASSLVDSRANEQFF
NA,TRBJ2-7,NA,TRBV7-6,TGTGCCAGCAGCTTAGGGTCAGACTACGAGCAGTACTTC,CASSLGSDYEQYF
NA,TRBJ1-1,NA,TRBV28,TGTGCCAGCAGTTTCGGCTGGGGCGCTTTCTTT,CASSFGWGAFF
NA,TRBJ2-2,few,TRBV29-1,TGCAGCGCGAGAGCGTTAGGGGGGGGGACCGGGGAGCTGTTTTTT,CSARALGGGTGELFF